What follows describes a single TCR beta chain. The antigen is undetermined. The record originates from a study of CD8 T cells in ankylosing spondylitis. As the method for making TCR beta libraries, quantitative 5'-RACE with molecular barcodes was used. TCRdb reanalysed the 5' RACE reads using MiXCR and keeps one entry per CDR3 protein. The table includes roughly 130,000 distinct CDR3 sequences, over 6.5% detected once. Whole-study findings and limits: Enrichment of disease-linked clones was reportedly significant in matched ankylosing spondylitis synovial fluid. Certain motif variants had earlier been reported in reactive arthritis synovial fluid and blood. What appeared characteristic of ankylosing spondylitis blood was a TCR beta motif of seven to nine highly homologous variants.

Deletions cut 0 bases from V and 5 bases from J, with 10 bases between. CDR1 is SGHRS and CDR2 is YFSETQ in the germline V gene. The CDR3 consists of 14 residues. The gene calls are TRBV5-1 and TRBJ2-3; D gene uncertain. Sequencing used blood, either unsorted or a sorted T cell fraction (not recorded which). The source of this sequence is a male donor with ankylosing spondylitis or in good health (not recorded which). CDR3 DNA: TGCGCCAGCAGCTTGGAAGGATCTGGAGATACGCAGTATTTT. Residues: CASSLEGSGDTQYF.